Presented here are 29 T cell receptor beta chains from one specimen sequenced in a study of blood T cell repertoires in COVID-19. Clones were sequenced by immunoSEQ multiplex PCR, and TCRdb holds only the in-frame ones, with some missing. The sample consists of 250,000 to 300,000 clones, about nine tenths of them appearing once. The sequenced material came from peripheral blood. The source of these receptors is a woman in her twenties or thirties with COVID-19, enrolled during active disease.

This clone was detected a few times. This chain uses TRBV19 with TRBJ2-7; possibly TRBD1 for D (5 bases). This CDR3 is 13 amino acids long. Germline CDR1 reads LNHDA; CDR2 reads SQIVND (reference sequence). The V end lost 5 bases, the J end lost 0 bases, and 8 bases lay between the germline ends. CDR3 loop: CASSRTYSYEQYF. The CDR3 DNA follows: TGTGCCAGTAGTCGGACATACTCCTACGAGCAGTACTTC.

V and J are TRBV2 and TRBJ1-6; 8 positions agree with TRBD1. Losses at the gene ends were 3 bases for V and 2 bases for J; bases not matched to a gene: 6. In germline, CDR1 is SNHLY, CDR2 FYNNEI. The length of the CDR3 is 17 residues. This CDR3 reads CASSDSRQGPYNSPLHF. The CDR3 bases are TGTGCCAGCAGTGACAGCAGACAGGGGCCCTATAATTCACCCCTCCACTTT.

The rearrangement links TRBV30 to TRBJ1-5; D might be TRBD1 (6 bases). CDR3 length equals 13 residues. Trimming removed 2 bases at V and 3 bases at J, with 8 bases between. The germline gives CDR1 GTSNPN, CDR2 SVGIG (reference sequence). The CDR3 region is CAWSRTVNQPQHF. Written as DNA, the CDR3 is TGTGCCTGGAGTAGGACAGTCAATCAGCCCCAGCATTTT.

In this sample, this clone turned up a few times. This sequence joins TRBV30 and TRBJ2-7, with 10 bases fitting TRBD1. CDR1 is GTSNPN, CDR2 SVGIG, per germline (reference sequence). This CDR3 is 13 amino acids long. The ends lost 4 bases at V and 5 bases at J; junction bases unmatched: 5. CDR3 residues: CAWMGQGRNEQYF. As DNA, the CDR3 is TGTGCCTGGATGGGACAGGGGAGAAACGAGCAGTACTTC.

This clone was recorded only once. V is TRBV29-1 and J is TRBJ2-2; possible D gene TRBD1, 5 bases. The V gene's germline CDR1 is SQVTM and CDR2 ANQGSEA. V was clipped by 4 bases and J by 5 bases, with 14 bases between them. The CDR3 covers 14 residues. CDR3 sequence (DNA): TGCAGCGTTGCCCCAGGACAAATAACCGGGGAGCTGTTTTTT. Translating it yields CSVAPGQITGELFF.

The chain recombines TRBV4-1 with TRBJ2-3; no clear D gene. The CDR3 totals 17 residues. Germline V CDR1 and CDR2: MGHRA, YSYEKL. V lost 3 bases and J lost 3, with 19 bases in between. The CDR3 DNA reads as TGCGCCAGCAGCCAGGCCAAATCTGCCGAGGTAACAGATACGCAGTATTTT. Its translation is CASSQAKSAEVTDTQYF.

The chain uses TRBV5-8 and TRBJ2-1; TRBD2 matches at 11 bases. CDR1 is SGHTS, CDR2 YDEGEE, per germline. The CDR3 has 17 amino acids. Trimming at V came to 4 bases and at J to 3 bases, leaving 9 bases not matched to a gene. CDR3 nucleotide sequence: TGTGCCAGCAGCGTCGGGACTAGCGGCGCCTTCTACAATGAGCAGTTCTTC. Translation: CASSVGTSGAFYNEQFF.

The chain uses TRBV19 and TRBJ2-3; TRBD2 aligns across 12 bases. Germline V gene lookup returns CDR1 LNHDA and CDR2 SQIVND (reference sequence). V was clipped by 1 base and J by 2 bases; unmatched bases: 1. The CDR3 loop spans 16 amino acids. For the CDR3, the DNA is TGTGCCAGTAGTATAGGACTAGCGGGAGCCACAGATACGCAGTATTTT. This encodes CASSIGLAGATDTQYF.

Here the CDR3 reads CASSLYSSYEQYF. CDR3 DNA: TGCGCCAGCAGCTTGTACAGCTCCTACGAGCAGTACTTC. J is TRBJ2-7 and V is TRBV5-1, with D hard to call. The CDR3 has 13 residues. Trimming removed 1 base at V and 0 bases at J, with 5 bases between. Germline V lookup: CDR1 SGHRS, CDR2 YFSETQ. Full variable domain (outside the CDR3, taken from reference TRBV5-1 and TRBJ2-7): KAGVTQTPRYLIKTRGQQVTLSCSPISGHRSVSWYQQTPGQGLQFLFEYFSETQRNKGNFPGRFSGRQFSNSRSEMNVSTLELGDSALYLCASSLYSSYEQYFGPGTRLTVT.

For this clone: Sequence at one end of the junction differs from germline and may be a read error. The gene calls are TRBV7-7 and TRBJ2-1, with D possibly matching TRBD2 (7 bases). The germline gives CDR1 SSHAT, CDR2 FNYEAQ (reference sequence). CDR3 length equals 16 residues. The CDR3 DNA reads TGTGCTAGCAGCTTGCGGGGGCCCAGCTCCTACAATGAGCAGTTCTTC. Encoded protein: CASSLRGPSSYNEQFF.

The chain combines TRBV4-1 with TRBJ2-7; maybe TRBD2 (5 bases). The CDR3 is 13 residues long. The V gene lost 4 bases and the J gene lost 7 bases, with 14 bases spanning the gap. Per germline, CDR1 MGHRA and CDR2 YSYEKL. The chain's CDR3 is CASSRYGPGEQYF. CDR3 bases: TGCGCCAGCAGCCGCTATGGTCCGGGAGAGCAGTACTTC.

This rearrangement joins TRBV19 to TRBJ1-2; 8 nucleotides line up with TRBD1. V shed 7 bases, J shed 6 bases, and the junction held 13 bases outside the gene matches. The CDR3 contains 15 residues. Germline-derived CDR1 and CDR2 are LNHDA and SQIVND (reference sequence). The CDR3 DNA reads TGTGCCAGTAAACTCCGGACAGGGCTGGAAAATGGCTACACCTTC. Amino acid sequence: CASKLRTGLENGYTF.

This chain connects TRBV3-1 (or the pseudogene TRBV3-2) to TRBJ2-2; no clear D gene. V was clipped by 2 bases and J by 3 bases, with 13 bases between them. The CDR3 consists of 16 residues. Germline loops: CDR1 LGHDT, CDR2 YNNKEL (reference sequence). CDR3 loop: CASSQLNDGDTGELFF. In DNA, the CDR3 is TGTGCCAGCAGCCAACTTAACGACGGAGACACCGGGGAGCTGTTTTTT.

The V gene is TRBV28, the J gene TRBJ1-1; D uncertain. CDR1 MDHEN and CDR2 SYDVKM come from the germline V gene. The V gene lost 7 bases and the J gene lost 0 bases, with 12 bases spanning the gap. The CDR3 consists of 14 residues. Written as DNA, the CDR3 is TGTGCCAGCACCAACTCAGACATGAACACTGAAGCTTTCTTT. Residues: CASTNSDMNTEAFF.

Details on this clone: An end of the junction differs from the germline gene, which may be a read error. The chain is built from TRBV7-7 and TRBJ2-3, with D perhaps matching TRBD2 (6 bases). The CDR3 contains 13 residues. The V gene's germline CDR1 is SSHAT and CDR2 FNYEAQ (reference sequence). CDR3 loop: CASSPSGTDTQYF. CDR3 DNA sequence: TGTGCTAGCAGCCCTAGCGGCACAGATACGCAGTATTTT.

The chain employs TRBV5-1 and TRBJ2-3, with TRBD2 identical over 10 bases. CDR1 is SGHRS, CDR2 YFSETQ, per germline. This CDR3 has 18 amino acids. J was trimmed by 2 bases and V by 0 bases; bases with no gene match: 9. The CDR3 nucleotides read TGCGCCAGCAGCTTGGGTAGGACTAGCGGAGTAAACACAGATACGCAGTATTTT. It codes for CASSLGRTSGVNTDTQYF.

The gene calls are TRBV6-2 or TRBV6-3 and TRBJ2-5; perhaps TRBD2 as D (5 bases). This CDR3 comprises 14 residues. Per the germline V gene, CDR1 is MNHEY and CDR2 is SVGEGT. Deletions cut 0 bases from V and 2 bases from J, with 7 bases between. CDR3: CASSYSRGQETQYF. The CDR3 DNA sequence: TGTGCCAGCAGTTACTCCCGGGGTCAAGAGACCCAGTACTTC.

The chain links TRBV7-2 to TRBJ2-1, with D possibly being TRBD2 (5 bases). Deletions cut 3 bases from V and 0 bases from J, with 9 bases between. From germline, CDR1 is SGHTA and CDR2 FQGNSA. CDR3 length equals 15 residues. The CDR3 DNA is TGTGCCAGCAGCTTTAGCGCATTCTCCTACAATGAGCAGTTCTTC. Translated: CASSFSAFSYNEQFF.

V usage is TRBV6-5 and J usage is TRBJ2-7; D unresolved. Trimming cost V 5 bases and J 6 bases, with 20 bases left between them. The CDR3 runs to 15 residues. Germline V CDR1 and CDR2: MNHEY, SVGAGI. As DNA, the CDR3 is TGTGCCAGCAGTCCCAACCCCATACGGAGCAGCGAGCAGTACTTC. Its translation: CASSPNPIRSSEQYF.

CDR3 sequence: CASSLGSTDTQYF. In DNA form, the CDR3 reads TGTGCCAGTAGTCTCGGGAGCACAGATACGCAGTATTTT. The gene calls are TRBV19 and TRBJ2-3; D is undetermined. Trimming pared 5 bases from V and 0 bases from J, leaving 6 bases between. Germline V lookup: CDR1 LNHDA, CDR2 SQIVND (reference sequence). CDR3 length: 13 amino acids. Using reference TRBV19 and TRBJ2-3 for the parts outside the CDR3, the full variable domain is DGGITQSPKYLFRKEGQNVTLSCEQNLNHDAMYWYRQDPGQGLRLIYYSQIVNDFQKGDIAEGYSVSREKKESFPLTVTSAQKNPTAFYLCASSLGSTDTQYFGPGTRLTVL.

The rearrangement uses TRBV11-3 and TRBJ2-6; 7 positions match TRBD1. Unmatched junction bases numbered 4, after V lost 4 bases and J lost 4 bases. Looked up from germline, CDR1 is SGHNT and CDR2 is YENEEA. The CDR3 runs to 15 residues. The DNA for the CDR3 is TGTGCCAGCAGCTCTGGGACAGCCGGGGCCAACGTCCTGACTTTC. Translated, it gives CASSSGTAGANVLTF.

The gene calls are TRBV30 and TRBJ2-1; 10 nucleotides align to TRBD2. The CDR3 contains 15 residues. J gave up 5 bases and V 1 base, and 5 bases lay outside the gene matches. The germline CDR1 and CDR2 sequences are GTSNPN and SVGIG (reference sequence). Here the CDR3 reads CAWSASSGGHNEQFF. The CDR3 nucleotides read TGTGCCTGGAGTGCCTCTAGCGGGGGCCACAATGAGCAGTTCTTC.

The chain's CDR3 is CASSMGGRDTQYF. DNA of the CDR3: TGTGCCAGTAGTATGGGGGGGCGGGATACGCAGTATTTT. The rearrangement joins TRBV19 to TRBJ2-3, with D perhaps TRBD2 (7 bases). Deletions cut 3 bases from V and 6 bases from J, with 10 bases between. Germline V gene sequence: CDR1 LNHDA, CDR2 SQIVND (reference sequence). The length of the CDR3 is 13 residues.

This CDR3 is CATAGPNTEAFF. In DNA form, the CDR3 reads TGTGCCACCGCAGGCCCAAACACTGAAGCTTTCTTT. This chain joins TRBV24-1 and TRBJ1-1; D gene ambiguous. The V end lost 9 bases, the J end lost 2 bases, and 9 bases lay between the germline ends. The germline V gene encodes CDR1 KGHDR and CDR2 SFDVKD. CDR3 length equals 12 residues.

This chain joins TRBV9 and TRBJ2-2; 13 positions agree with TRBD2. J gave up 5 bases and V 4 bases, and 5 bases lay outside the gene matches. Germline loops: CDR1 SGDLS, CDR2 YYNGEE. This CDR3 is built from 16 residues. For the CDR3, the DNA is TGTGCCAGCAGCATCACTAGCGGGAGGGTTACCGGGGAGCTGTTTTTT. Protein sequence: CASSITSGRVTGELFF.

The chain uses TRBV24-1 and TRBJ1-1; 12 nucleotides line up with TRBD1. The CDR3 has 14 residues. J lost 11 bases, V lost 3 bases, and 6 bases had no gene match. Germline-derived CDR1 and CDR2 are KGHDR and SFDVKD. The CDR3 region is CATSDRGQGAGAFF. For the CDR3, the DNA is TGTGCCACCAGTGATAGGGGACAGGGGGCTGGGGCTTTCTTT.

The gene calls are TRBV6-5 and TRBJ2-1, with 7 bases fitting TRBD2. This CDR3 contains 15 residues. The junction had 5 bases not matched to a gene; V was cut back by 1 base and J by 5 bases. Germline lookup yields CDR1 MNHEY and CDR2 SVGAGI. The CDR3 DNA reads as TGTGCCAGCAGTTACTTGGGCGGGAGCCACAATGAGCAGTTCTTC. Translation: CASSYLGGSHNEQFF.

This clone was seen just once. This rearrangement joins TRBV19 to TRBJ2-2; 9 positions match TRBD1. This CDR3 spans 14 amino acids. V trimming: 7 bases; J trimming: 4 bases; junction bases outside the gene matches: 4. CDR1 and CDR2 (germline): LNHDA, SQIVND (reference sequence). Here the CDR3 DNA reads TGTGCCAGTATCGGGACAGGGTCCACCGGGGAGCTGTTTTTT. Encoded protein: CASIGTGSTGELFF.

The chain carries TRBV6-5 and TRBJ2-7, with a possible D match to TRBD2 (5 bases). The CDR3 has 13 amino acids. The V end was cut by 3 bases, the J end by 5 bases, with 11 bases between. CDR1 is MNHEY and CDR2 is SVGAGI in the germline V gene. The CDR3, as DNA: TGTGCCAGCAGTTATAGGCCGAGGGACGAGCAGTACTTC. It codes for CASSYRPRDEQYF.